Here is one TCR beta chain with its context. Antigen specificity is unknown. Time point indicated: persistent/refractory GD, antithyroid drugs over 5 years with positive TRAb. RNA isolated from PBMCs was used to make the TCR library. Diagnosing Graves' disease relied on the American Thyroid Association guidelines. HTBI primers from iRepertoire and Arm-PCR of CDR3 regions yielded the TCR beta libraries. TCRdb reprocessed the multiplex PCR reads with MiXCR, giving one entry per CDR3 protein. The table has a few hundred thousand distinct CDR3 sequences, roughly a fifth seen once. Trimming took off 2 bases at V and 4 bases at J, with 9 bases between the two ends. Germline V gene lookup returns CDR1 SGHNT and CDR2 YYREEE (reference sequence). The CDR3 runs to 14 residues. This entry comes from a study of regulatory T cells in long-lasting Graves disease. Study context: Over 5 years of antithyroid drugs with positive TSH receptor antibodies was taken to mean persistent Graves' disease.

General study results and limits: When disease was persistent, TRBV28, TRBJ1-2 and TRBJ2-5 were the favored segments.

This TCR derives from a female donor with Graves disease. Sequenced material: peripheral blood mononuclear cells (PBMCs), taken when the disease was refractory, from a patient treated with antithyroid drugs. The rearrangement joins TRBV5-4 to TRBJ1-4; D not certain. CDR3 sequence reads: CASSLMGSNEKLFF. In nucleotides, the CDR3 is TGTGCCAGCAGCTTAATGGGGAGTAATGAAAAACTGTTTTTT.